The rows below give T cell receptor beta chains drawn from one sample of a study of blood T cell repertoires in COVID-19. Generated by immunoSEQ multiplex PCR, the TCRdb table keeps only in-frame clones and is missing some. The table includes fewer than 500,000 clones, roughly 89% detected once. Material: peripheral blood. These receptors all stem from a woman aged 30 to 39 with active or convalescent COVID-19. The CDR3 runs from the conserved cysteine through the conserved F or W. Fields, in order: D gene, clone size, V gene, J gene, CDR3 protein, CDR3 DNA. A D gene is named only where the DNA matches it firmly. Expanded clones get a size class; other rows say once, few or many, or leave the size out.

>-|-|TRBV12-3/TRBV12-4|TRBJ1-6
CASSSLYNSPLHF
TGTGCCAGCAGCTCCCTCTATAATTCACCCCTCCACTTT
>-|-|TRBV6-5|TRBJ2-7
CASRCEGCHEQYF
TGTGCCAGCAGATGCGAGGGATGCCACGAGCAGTACTTC
>TRBD1|-|TRBV19|TRBJ1-1
CASSIVDRGGYGLWDTEAFF
TGTGCCAGTAGTATAGTTGACAGGGGCGGGTATGGACTTTGGGACACTGAAGCTTTCTTT
>-|once|TRBV27|TRBJ1-2
CASSPTGPRGYTF
TGTGCCAGCAGCCCTACAGGACCCCGCGGCTACACCTTC
>-|-|TRBV4-2|TRBJ2-1
CASSQALAEDNEQFF
TGTGCCAGCAGCCAAGCGTTAGCGGAGGACAATGAGCAGTTCTTC
>TRBD1|once|TRBV10-3|TRBJ2-1
CAISNPDRGFYEQFF
TGTGCCATCAGTAACCCAGACAGGGGGTTCTATGAGCAGTTCTTC
>TRBD1|-|TRBV28|TRBJ2-7
CASSLPRGPGKQYF
TGTGCCAGCAGTTTACCTAGGGGGCCTGGGAAGCAGTACTTC
>-|-|TRBV6-5|TRBJ1-1
CASKGGAMNTEAFF
TGTGCCAGCAAAGGCGGAGCTATGAACACTGAAGCTTTCTTT
>-|-|TRBV27|TRBJ1-4
CASSLLGILGDEKLFF
TGTGCCAGCAGTTTACTGGGGATCCTAGGGGATGAAAAACTGTTTTTT
>-|-|TRBV7-2|TRBJ2-3
CASSLGTTVGTDTQYF
-
>-|-|TRBV5-1|TRBJ1-2
CASSLTGMEDGYTF
TGCGCCAGCAGCTTGACAGGGATGGAGGATGGCTACACCTTC
>TRBD2|-|TRBV7-2|TRBJ2-3
CASSFLGTSGSFIGQYF
TGTGCCAGCAGCTTCCTGGGGACTAGCGGGAGTTTTATCGGGCAGTATTTT
>TRBD1|-|TRBV2|TRBJ1-5
CASSAPGGTGELGQPQHF
TGTGCCAGCAGTGCACCCGGGGGGACAGGGGAATTAGGGCAGCCCCAGCATTTT
>-|-|TRBV14|TRBJ1-5
CASRPRRYRDGGNQPQHF
TGTGCCAGCAGACCCAGACGATACAGGGACGGGGGCAATCAGCCCCAGCATTTT
>TRBD1|-|TRBV15|TRBJ2-2
CATSRGGTGVTGELFF
TGTGCCACCAGCAGGGGGGGGACAGGGGTCACCGGGGAGCTGTTTTTT
>TRBD1|-|TRBV5-6|TRBJ2-7
CASSLNRGEQYF
TGTGCCAGCAGCTTGAACAGGGGGGAGCAGTACTTC
>TRBD1|few|TRBV27|TRBJ2-7
CASNPGTGVGEQYF
TGTGCCAGCAATCCCGGGACAGGGGTCGGCGAGCAGTACTTC
>-|-|TRBV27|TRBJ1-1
CASRMQGMNTEAFF
TGTGCCAGCAGGATGCAGGGGATGAACACTGAAGCTTTCTTT
>TRBD1|-|TRBV7-9|TRBJ1-2
CASSLEGGQEGNGYTF
TGTGCCAGCAGCTTAGAAGGGGGACAGGAAGGGAATGGCTACACCTTC
>-|-|TRBV15|TRBJ1-2
CATSRDITGGYGYTF
TGTGCCACCAGCAGAGATATTACCGGGGGCTATGGCTACACCTTC
>-|-|TRBV5-1|TRBJ1-5
CASAPGGWNQPQHF
TGCGCCAGCGCCCCGGGGGGATGGAATCAGCCCCAGCATTTT
>TRBD2|once|TRBV6-1|TRBJ2-1
CASSEAKASGGHPGGYEQFF
TGTGCCAGCAGTGAAGCGAAAGCTAGCGGGGGCCACCCCGGGGGCTATGAGCAGTTCTTC
>-|-|TRBV21-1|TRBJ1-6
CASSNAWSGQGISVSIYSPLHF
TGTGCCAGCAGCAATGCATGGTCGGGACAGGGAATATCAGTATCCATATATTCACCCCTCCACTTT
>TRBD1|-|TRBV5-1|TRBJ1-2
CASSSTPGTGLNYGYTF
TGCGCCAGCAGCTCGACACCCGGGACAGGGTTAAACTATGGCTACACCTTC
>TRBD2|-|TRBV2|TRBJ2-5
CASSEQLAGQETQYF
TGTGCCAGCAGTGAACAACTAGCGGGACAAGAGACCCAGTACTTC
>TRBD1|-|TRBV5-1|TRBJ1-4
CASSPGTGRNEKLFF
TGCGCCAGCAGCCCCGGGACAGGCCGTAATGAAAAACTGTTTTTT
>-|-|TRBV5-1|TRBJ2-1
CASSLASIAADYNEQFF
TGCGCCAGCAGCTTGGCCTCGATAGCCGCAGACTACAATGAGCAGTTCTTC
>TRBD2|-|TRBV3-1/TRBV3-2|TRBJ2-3
CASSQREGLGDTQYF
TGTGCCAGCAGCCAGCGGGAGGGCCTCGGAGATACGCAGTATTTT
>-|-|TRBV7-2|TRBJ1-3
CASSLPVQGHSGNTIYF
TGTGCCAGCAGTTTGCCGGTACAGGGACACTCTGGAAACACCATATATTTT
>TRBD1|-|TRBV19|TRBJ1-5
CASSTSRTGGTNQPQHF
TGTGCCAGTAGTACCTCTAGGACAGGAGGGACCAATCAGCCCCAGCATTTT
>TRBD1|-|TRBV5-4|TRBJ2-1
CASSSRTGAYNEQFF
TGTGCCAGCAGCTCTAGGACAGGGGCCTACAATGAGCAGTTCTTC
>TRBD1|-|TRBV10-1|TRBJ1-1
CARGTGRGNTEAFF
TGCGCCAGAGGGACAGGTCGGGGGAACACTGAAGCTTTCTTT
>-|-|TRBV30|TRBJ1-1
CAWAKSMNTEAFF
TGTGCCTGGGCTAAGAGTATGAACACTGAAGCTTTCTTT
>TRBD1|-|TRBV6-4|TRBJ1-2
CASSLGQGGGYTF
TGTGCCAGCAGTCTTGGACAGGGAGGTGGCTACACCTTC
>-|-|TRBV27|TRBJ1-6
CASSFSLRVSYNSPLHF
TGTGCCAGCAGTTTTAGCCTCAGGGTCTCCTATAATTCACCCCTCCACTTT
>-|-|TRBV21-1|TRBJ1-2
CASSIPGRDRVRIYGYTF
TGTGCCAGCAGCATACCCGGAAGGGACAGGGTCAGGATCTATGGCTACACCTTC
>-|-|TRBV7-6|TRBJ2-3
CASSLGLGGAFDTQYF
TGTGCCAGCAGCTTAGGGTTAGGGGGGGCCTTCGATACGCAGTATTTT